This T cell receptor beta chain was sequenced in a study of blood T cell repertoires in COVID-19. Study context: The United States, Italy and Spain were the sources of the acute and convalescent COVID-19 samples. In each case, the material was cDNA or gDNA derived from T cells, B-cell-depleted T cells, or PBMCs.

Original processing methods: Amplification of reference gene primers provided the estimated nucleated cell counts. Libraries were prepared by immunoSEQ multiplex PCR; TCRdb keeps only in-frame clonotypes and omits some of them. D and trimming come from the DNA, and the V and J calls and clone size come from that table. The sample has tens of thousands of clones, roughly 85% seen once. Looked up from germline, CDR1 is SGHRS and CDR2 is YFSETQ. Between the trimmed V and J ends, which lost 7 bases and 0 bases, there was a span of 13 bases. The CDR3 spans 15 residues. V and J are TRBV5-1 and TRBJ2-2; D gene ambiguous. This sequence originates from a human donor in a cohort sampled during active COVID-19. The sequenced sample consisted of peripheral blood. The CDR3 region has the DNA TGCGCCAGCGCCATGACCGGAGCGAACACCGGGGAGCTGTTTTTT. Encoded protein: CASAMTGANTGELFF.